The clone carrying this T cell receptor beta chain was detected once. What it binds is not known. CD45RO-negative, CCR7-selected cells formed the naive CD8 fraction, which excluded terminally differentiated effector memory CD45RA+ cells. This sample was taken from a study of shared clonotypes between healthy human individuals. Overall study: Each donor's CD4 naive and CD4 memory cells filled three plates apiece, CD8 naive two, and CD8 memory one.

The V gene lost 5 bases and the J gene lost 0 bases, with 14 bases spanning the gap. The CDR3 extends over 15 amino acids. Germline V gives CDR1 MNHEY, CDR2 SMNVEV (reference sequence). The protocol was immunoSEQ multiplex PCR, while the TCRdb copy is restricted to in-frame clones and leaves out a portion. The data contain approximately 2,000,000 clones, around 93% of them singletons. Notes on the study in general: Clonotypes which were not shared had lower generation probabilities than clonotypes that all four donors shared.

The chain joins TRBV27 to TRBJ2-7, with a possible D match to TRBD2 (5 bases). The clonotype originates from a man aged 18-30 years in good health. Some clones in this sample may be carry-over from other donors' samples. The sample taken for sequencing was naive CD8+ T cells from PBMCs. CDR3 residues: CASSPMRVSSYEQYF. Here the CDR3 DNA reads TGTGCCAGCAGTCCGATGAGGGTTTCCTCCTACGAGCAGTACTTC.